This is a list of T cell receptor beta chains from one sample in a study of T cell responses to AZD1222 COVID-19 vaccine. Sequenced by immunoSEQ multiplex PCR; TCRdb stores in-frame clones only, minus some. The sample records 130,000 to 150,000 clones, about 90% being singletons. Material: peripheral blood, obtained on day 0 of AZD1222 vaccination. All receptors come from an adult in good health. Both conserved end residues are part of each CDR3. D genes are given only for firm matches. Expanded clones are given a class, and other clones once, few, many or no size at all.

j_call | v_call | d_call | clone_size | cdr3_nt | cdr3_aa
TRBJ1-5 | TRBV30 | TRBD1 | NA | TGTGCCTGGAGTCCGACAGGGTTTCAGCCCCAGCATTTT | CAWSPTGFQPQHF
TRBJ2-3 | TRBV25-1 | NA | NA | TGTGCCAGCAGTGAATTAGGGTTGGCGCAGTATTTT | CASSELGLAQYF
TRBJ2-7 | TRBV2 | NA | NA | TGTGCCAGCAGTGTTAGTAGGGGGACGTCCTACGAGCAGTACTTC | CASSVSRGTSYEQYF
TRBJ2-1 | TRBV7-9 | TRBD2 | few | TGTGCCAGCAGCCCCCCCCCTGGGACTAGCGGGAGAGGATATGAGCAGTTCTTC | CASSPPPGTSGRGYEQFF
TRBJ2-2 | TRBV4-2 | NA | NA | TGTGCCAGCAGCCAACTGACGTCGAACACCGGGGAGCTGTTTTTT | CASSQLTSNTGELFF
TRBJ2-2 | TRBV12-3/TRBV12-4 | NA | NA | TGTGCCAGCAGTCTTTTTTCAGCCGGGGAGCTGTTTTTT | CASSLFSAGELFF
TRBJ2-1 | TRBV19 | TRBD2 | NA | TGTGCCAGTAGTACGGGGAGGGGCGATGAGCAGTTCTTC | CASSTGRGDEQFF
TRBJ2-7 | TRBV6-6 | TRBD1 | NA | TGTGCCAGCAGTTACTCGAGGACAGGGGGACCCTACGAGCAGTACTTC | CASSYSRTGGPYEQYF
TRBJ2-7 | TRBV30 | TRBD2 | NA | TGTGCCTGGAGTGTCTCTAGCGGGGTAGGGTACTTC | CAWSVSSGVGYF
TRBJ1-2 | TRBV7-9 | TRBD1 | few | TGTGCCAGCAGCGGACAGGGGGCCGGCTATGGCTACACCTTC | CASSGQGAGYGYTF
TRBJ1-2 | TRBV7-9 | TRBD1 | NA | TGTGCCAGCAGCTCAAAATCCCGGGACAGGGTTCCCTCCTTC | CASSSKSRDRVPSF
TRBJ2-7 | TRBV27 | NA | NA | TGTGCCAGCAGTTTTGGGGCAGGGGTCTACGAGCAGTACTTC | CASSFGAGVYEQYF
TRBJ1-2 | TRBV30 | NA | NA | TGTGCCTGGAGAGGGAAGGCACCCAATAGGGGCTACACCTTC | CAWRGKAPNRGYTF
TRBJ2-7 | TRBV19 | NA | NA | TGTGCCACCCGAAGTAGTCGATACGAGCAGTACTTC | CATRSSRYEQYF
TRBJ2-7 | TRBV4-3 | NA | NA | TGCGCCAGCAGCCAAGGGGCCCAACATACCTACGAGCAGTACTTC | CASSQGAQHTYEQYF
TRBJ2-7 | TRBV5-1 | NA | NA | TGCGCCAGCAGCTTGGCCGCCAGCTACGAGCAGTACTTC | CASSLAASYEQYF
TRBJ2-4 | TRBV28 | NA | NA | TGTGCCAGCAAACGCGCGGGTCTACTAGCCAAAAACATTCAGTACTTC | CASKRAGLLAKNIQYF
TRBJ2-1 | TRBV20-1 | NA | NA | TGCAGTGCTAGTCCCGACTTCAAAGTATACAATGAGCAGTTCTTC | CSASPDFKVYNEQFF
TRBJ2-6 | TRBV28 | TRBD1 | NA | TGTGCCAGCAGTTTAGGGACAGGGTTCTCTGGGGCCAACGTCCTGACTTTC | CASSLGTGFSGANVLTF
TRBJ2-7 | TRBV4-3 | TRBD1 | NA | TGCGCCAGCAGCCAGAACAGGGGGGCCTACGAGCAGTACTTC | CASSQNRGAYEQYF
TRBJ2-1 | TRBV27 | NA | NA | TGTGCCAGCAGTTTATCGAGTGGGACTTCCTACAATGAGCAGTTCTTC | CASSLSSGTSYNEQFF
TRBJ2-5 | TRBV19 | NA | NA | TGTGCCAGTAGCCTAGACAGGGGGGCGGGGGGGACCCAGTACTTC | CASSLDRGAGGTQYF
TRBJ1-1 | TRBV7-2 | NA | NA | TGTGCCAGCAGCTTCGCGGGACATCCAAGCACTGAAGCTTTCTTT | CASSFAGHPSTEAFF
TRBJ1-3 | TRBV5-1 | NA | NA | TGCGCCAGCAGCTTGGCCATGGACAGCAGCTCTGGAAACACCATATATTTT | CASSLAMDSSSGNTIYF
TRBJ1-6 | TRBV2 | TRBD1 | once | TGTGCCAGCAGTCGAACCGGGACAGGGAATTCACCCCTCCACTTT | CASSRTGTGNSPLHF
TRBJ2-5 | TRBV5-5 | NA | NA | TGTGCCAGCAGCCCTGGGGCGTCGGTTGGGGAGACCCAGTACTTC | CASSPGASVGETQYF
TRBJ1-2 | TRBV4-1 | NA | NA | TGCGCCAGCGCCAGCGTGGGGGCAGGGTTGAGCGGCTACACCTTC | CASASVGAGLSGYTF
TRBJ2-2 | TRBV24-1 | NA | NA | TGTGCCACCAGTGATTTTGACAGGACGAACACCGGGGAGCTGTTTTTT | CATSDFDRTNTGELFF
TRBJ1-6 | TRBV9 | NA | NA | TGTGCCAGCAGCGTTTCACAGGGCTATAATTCACCCCTCCACTTT | CASSVSQGYNSPLHF
TRBJ2-3 | TRBV27 | NA | once | TGTGCCAGCAGTTTAGGCGGCACAGATACGCAGTATTTT | CASSLGGTDTQYF
TRBJ1-5 | TRBV24-1 | TRBD1 | NA | TGTGCCACCGGGGACAGGGATGCTGGTCAGCCCCAGCATTTT | CATGDRDAGQPQHF
TRBJ2-3 | TRBV9 | TRBD2 | NA | TGTGCCAGCAGCGAGGGACTAGCGGCTAGCACAGATACGCAGTATTTT | CASSEGLAASTDTQYF
TRBJ1-5 | TRBV5-8 | NA | NA | TGTGCCAGCAGCTTGCTCGGGGATCAGCCCCAGCATTTT | CASSLLGDQPQHF
TRBJ2-4 | TRBV10-3 | TRBD1 | NA | TGTGCCATCAGTAGGGACAGGGGAACCAAAAACATTCAGTACTTC | CAISRDRGTKNIQYF
TRBJ1-5 | TRBV7-9 | NA | NA | TGTGCCAGCAGCTCGGACAGCAATCAGCCCCAGCATTTT | CASSSDSNQPQHF
TRBJ2-3 | TRBV30 | NA | NA | TGTGCCTGGAGTGCCCCAGGGAGCCAGTATTTT | CAWSAPGSQYF
TRBJ1-1 | TRBV2 | NA | NA | TGTGCCAGCTCTGGATCCGGGACGGAGAACACTGAAGCTTTCTTT | CASSGSGTENTEAFF
TRBJ1-5 | TRBV30 | NA | NA | TGTGCCTGGACCGGGAGTGACAATCAGCCCCAGCATTTT | CAWTGSDNQPQHF
TRBJ2-1 | TRBV12-5 | TRBD1 | NA | TGTGCTAGTGGTTTAGGGGGCAACCCTTACAATGAGCAGTTCTTC | CASGLGGNPYNEQFF
TRBJ2-7 | TRBV13 | NA | NA | TGTGCCAGCAGCTTAAGCTCCTACGAGCAGTACTTC | CASSLSSYEQYF